Shown below are 25 T cell receptor beta chains from a single sample sequenced in a study of T cell changes during pregnancy in multiple sclerosis. Sequencing was performed with immunoSEQ multiplex PCR; in TCRdb, only in-frame clones are kept and a portion is missing. Among 35,000 to 50,000 clones, under 90% were seen once, and the ten largest hold 4.5% to 5.5%. The material was peripheral blood, obtained in the second trimester of pregnancy. The receptors come from a female donor in good health, enrolled as a control in a pregnancy study.

The rearrangement links TRBV7-2 to TRBJ2-7; 8 positions agree with TRBD2. The germline V gene has CDR1 SGHTA and CDR2 FQGNSA. The V and J ends lost 1 base and 0 bases, in that order; junction bases with no gene match: 5. The CDR3 contains 16 residues. Written as DNA, the CDR3 is TGTGCCAGCAGCTTAGTTGGTAGCGGGATCTCCTACGAGCAGTACTTC. Residues: CASSLVGSGISYEQYF. The complete variable domain, with remaining parts taken from reference TRBV7-2 and TRBJ2-7, reads GAGVSQSPSNKVTEKGKDVELRCDPISGHTALYWYRQSLGQGLEFLIYFQGNSAPDKSGLPSDRFSAERTGGSVSTLTIQRTQQEDSAVYLCASSLVGSGISYEQYFGPGTRLTVT.

The chain couples TRBV5-1 to TRBJ2-3; possible D gene TRBD2, 6 bases. Between the trimmed V and J ends, which lost 4 bases and 3 bases, there was a span of 24 bases. This CDR3 spans 18 amino acids. CDR1 and CDR2 from the germline V gene are SGHRS and YFSETQ. The CDR3 nucleotides read TGCGCCAGCAGCGGGACGCAAACGGCAGCGGGCATGACAGATACGCAGTATTTT. Translating gives CASSGTQTAAGMTDTQYF.

The chain employs TRBV7-8 and TRBJ1-2; D gene uncertain. Trimming removed 5 bases from V and 1 base from J, with 11 bases in between. Germline-derived CDR1 and CDR2 are SGHVS and FQNEAQ. The CDR3 covers 14 residues. In DNA, the CDR3 is TGTGCCAGCAGCCCAATTACTGGTAACTATGGCTACACCTTC. Encoded protein: CASSPITGNYGYTF.

The chain uses TRBV30 and TRBJ2-1; 7 bases align to TRBD2. Trimming cost V 0 bases and J 5 bases; bases outside gene matches: 7. CDR3 length: 15 residues. Germline-derived CDR1 and CDR2 are GTSNPN and SVGIG (reference sequence). The CDR3 DNA reads TGTGCCTGGAGTGTAGGTAGCGGGCGGGACAATGAGCAGTTCTTC. Translation: CAWSVGSGRDNEQFF.

V and J are TRBV29-1 and TRBJ2-1; 13 bases agree with TRBD2. The germline gives CDR1 SQVTM, CDR2 ANQGSEA. The CDR3 has 13 amino acids. Trimming took 4 bases from V and 7 from J; bases not matched to a gene: 1. CDR3 DNA: TGCAGCGTTGGGACTAGCGGGAGAAATGAGCAGTTCTTC. It specifies CSVGTSGRNEQFF.

V usage is TRBV5-4 and J usage is TRBJ1-6; unclear D gene. The CDR3 consists of 17 residues. With 4 bases removed from V and 0 bases from J, the gap between germline ends came to 14 bases. Germline V CDR1 and CDR2: SGHNT, YYREEE (reference sequence). The CDR3 DNA sequence: TGTGCCAGCAGCCCCGGGATTGCAGGCTCCTATAATTCACCCCTCCACTTT. Its protein product is CASSPGIAGSYNSPLHF.

The rearrangement links TRBV11-2 to TRBJ2-7, with 8 bases matching TRBD2. J lost 5 bases, V lost 7 bases, and 13 bases had no gene match. Germline V CDR1 and CDR2: SGHAT, FQNNGV. This CDR3 is 15 amino acids long. In nucleotides, the CDR3 is TGTGCCAGCAAGCTTACGAGCGGGAGTCCCGACGAGCAGTACTTC. Amino acid sequence: CASKLTSGSPDEQYF. Supplemented by reference TRBV11-2 and TRBJ2-7, the full variable domain reads EAGVAQSPRYKIIEKRQSVAFWCNPISGHATLYWYQQILGQGPKLLIQFQNNGVVDDSQLPKDRFSAERLKGVDSTLKIQPAKLEDSAVYLCASKLTSGSPDEQYFGPGTRLTVT.

V and J are TRBV10-3 and TRBJ2-1, with 7 bases identical to TRBD1. V was pared by 2 bases and J by 9 bases, with 4 bases of the junction left unmatched. The CDR3 spans 13 residues. Germline CDR1 reads ENHRY; CDR2 reads SYGVKD. The CDR3 loop is CAISEGWDSEQFF. CDR3 bases: TGTGCCATCAGTGAGGGCTGGGACAGTGAGCAGTTCTTC.

The rearrangement uses TRBV10-3 and TRBJ1-2; 7 bases agree with TRBD1. Trimming took 4 bases from V and 4 from J; bases not matched to a gene: 3. CDR1 is ENHRY and CDR2 is SYGVKD in the germline V gene. The CDR3 runs 13 residues. This CDR3 reads CAISVAGGYGYTF. The DNA of the CDR3 is TGTGCCATCAGTGTTGCAGGGGGCTATGGCTACACCTTC.

The gene calls are TRBV19 and TRBJ2-1; a possible D gene is TRBD1 (5 bases). CDR1 and CDR2 from the germline V gene are LNHDA and SQIVND (reference sequence). CDR3 length: 13 amino acids. V was shortened by 4 bases and J by 10 bases, with 14 bases between the two germline ends. CDR3 DNA sequence: TGTGCCAGTAGTACGAATCCAGGGAACGAGCAGTTCTTC. It codes for CASSTNPGNEQFF.

CDR3 DNA sequence: TGTGCCAGCAGTGAACTAGCGGGAGGGAGCACAGATACGCAGTATTTT. This sequence encodes CASSELAGGSTDTQYF. J is TRBJ2-3 and V is TRBV25-1, with 12 bases aligning to TRBD2. This CDR3 has 16 amino acids. CDR1 is MGHDK and CDR2 is SYGVNS in the germline V gene. J was trimmed by 0 bases and V by 2 bases; bases with no gene match: 0.

This clone has just one count. The chain carries TRBV6-5 and TRBJ1-1; 10 bases match TRBD1. CDR1 is MNHEY and CDR2 is SVGAGI in the germline V gene. There are 14 residues in the CDR3. V was clipped by 4 bases and J by 5 bases; unmatched bases: 4. CDR3 amino acids: CASSSGTGETEAFF. The CDR3 coding sequence is TGTGCCAGCAGTTCAGGGACAGGGGAAACTGAAGCTTTCTTT.

The V gene is TRBV14, the J gene TRBJ2-2; 8 bases agree with TRBD2. The V and J ends lost 0 bases and 6 bases, in that order; junction bases with no gene match: 9. Germline V gene sequence: CDR1 SGHDN, CDR2 FVKESK. The CDR3 extends over 17 amino acids. The CDR3 coding sequence is TGTGCCAGCAGCCAAGATATCCGGACTAGCTTTTCCGGGGAGCTGTTTTTT. Translating it yields CASSQDIRTSFSGELFF. Full variable domain (rest looked up from reference TRBV14 and TRBJ2-2): EAGVTQFPSHSVIEKGQTVTLRCDPISGHDNLYWYRRVMGKEIKFLLHFVKESKQDESGMPNNRFLAERTGGTYSTLKVQPAELEDSGVYFCASSQDIRTSFSGELFFGEGSRLTVL.

This chain joins TRBV2 and TRBJ1-2; TRBD1 is a possible D gene (6 bases). V was trimmed by 1 base and J by 8 bases, leaving 11 bases between them. CDR1 and CDR2 from the germline V gene are SNHLY and FYNNEI. The CDR3 spans 13 residues. The CDR3 protein is CASSEVAGAGYTF. For the CDR3, the DNA is TGTGCCAGCAGTGAAGTTGCAGGGGCGGGCTACACCTTC.

This chain links TRBV5-6 with TRBJ2-3, with a possible D match to TRBD2 (6 bases). The germline V and J ends were trimmed by 1 base and 2 bases, with 14 bases remaining between them. There are 16 residues in the CDR3. Germline loops: CDR1 SGHDT, CDR2 YYEEEE. CDR3 region: CASSLSSAGYTDTQYF. CDR3 bases: TGTGCCAGCAGCTTGTCTTCCGCGGGGTACACAGATACGCAGTATTTT.

The chain has TRBV11-2 and TRBJ1-1, with 9 bases fitting TRBD1. CDR1 SGHAT and CDR2 FQNNGV come from the germline V gene. The CDR3 has 14 residues. The V gene end was trimmed by 1 base and the J gene end by 7 bases; junction bases not matched to a gene: 4. The CDR3 DNA follows: TGTGCCAGCAGCTTAGGGGACAGGGTGGGTGAAGCTTTCTTT. Its protein is CASSLGDRVGEAFF.

The chain is built from TRBV19 and TRBJ1-1; D unclear. CDR1 LNHDA and CDR2 SQIVND come from the germline V gene (reference sequence). The CDR3 sequence is 15 residues long. V lost 6 bases and J 4 bases, leaving 18 bases between the germline ends. CDR3 sequence (DNA): TGTGCCAGTAGCCCCGGTCCGGGGTTCGGCACTGAAGCTTTCTTT. Amino acids: CASSPGPGFGTEAFF.

The chain employs TRBV4-1 and TRBJ2-7; a possible D gene is TRBD1 (6 bases). Per germline, CDR1 MGHRA and CDR2 YSYEKL. CDR3 length: 13 residues. Trimming removed 3 bases from V and 4 bases from J, with 10 bases in between. The CDR3 coding sequence is TGCGCCAGCAGCCACGCAGGGGTGTACGAGCAGTACTTC. It encodes CASSHAGVYEQYF.

The chain has TRBV27 and TRBJ2-3, with TRBD2 matching over 8 bases. V lost 3 bases, J lost 4 bases, and 9 bases stayed unmatched. CDR3 length equals 16 residues. Germline lookup yields CDR1 MNHEY and CDR2 SMNVEV (reference sequence). The CDR3 loop reads CASSFGSGGVSDTQYF. The CDR3 nucleotides are TGTGCCAGCAGTTTTGGAAGCGGGGGAGTATCAGATACGCAGTATTTT.

This rearrangement joins TRBV4-3 to TRBJ2-2; 8 nucleotides match TRBD2. Germline CDR1 reads LGHNA; CDR2 reads YSLEER. The junction had 9 bases not matched to a gene; V was cut back by 5 bases and J by 4 bases. This CDR3 has 16 amino acids. The CDR3 bases are TGCGCCAGCAGCGACCTCGGGGGGGCCGGCACCGGGGAGCTGTTTTTT. Translated: CASSDLGGAGTGELFF.

The chain uses TRBV5-5 and TRBJ2-1; TRBD1 matches 11 bases. V shed 4 bases and J 3 bases; nucleotides not matched to a gene: 6. The CDR3 runs 16 residues. The germline gives CDR1 SGHKS, CDR2 YYEKEE (reference sequence). CDR3: CASSPPGQGVYNEQFF. In DNA form, the CDR3 reads TGTGCCAGCAGCCCGCCGGGACAGGGGGTCTACAATGAGCAGTTCTTC. Variable domain in full (rest from reference TRBV5-5 and TRBJ2-1): DAGVTQSPTHLIKTRGQQVTLRCSPISGHKSVSWYQQVLGQGPQFIFQYYEKEERGRGNFPDRFSARQFPNYSSELNVNALLLGDSALYLCASSPPGQGVYNEQFFGPGTRLTVL.

This clone has a single count. In DNA form, the CDR3 reads TGTGCCTGGAGTACTGGACAGGATACGCAGTATTTT. Residues: CAWSTGQDTQYF. The chain joins TRBV30 to TRBJ2-3; tentatively, D is TRBD1 (6 bases). Trimming removed 2 bases at V and 6 bases at J, with 9 bases between. Germline-derived CDR1 and CDR2 are GTSNPN and SVGIG (reference sequence). This CDR3 is built from 12 residues.

This clone occurred once. The J gene is TRBJ2-7, the V gene TRBV5-6, with unresolved D. CDR1 is SGHDT and CDR2 is YYEEEE in the germline V gene. This CDR3 has 11 residues. Trimming shortened V by 4 bases and J by 1 base, and 3 bases separated the two germline ends. CDR3 protein: CASSQSYEQYF. The CDR3 DNA reads as TGTGCCAGCAGCCAATCCTACGAGCAGTACTTC.

V and J are TRBV11-2 and TRBJ1-3; no clear D gene. CDR3 size: 14 residues. CDR1 SGHAT and CDR2 FQNNGV come from the germline V gene. The V gene lost 1 base and the J gene lost 1 base, with 5 bases spanning the gap. The CDR3, as DNA: TGTGCCAGCAGCTTAGCAGGATCTGGAAACACCATATATTTT. This encodes CASSLAGSGNTIYF.

V usage is TRBV30 and J usage is TRBJ2-3; TRBD2 aligns across 9 bases. Germline CDR1 is GTSNPN and CDR2 is SVGIG (reference sequence). After removal of 5 bases from V and 2 bases from J, the junction contained 2 bases not matched to a gene. The CDR3 covers 13 residues. DNA for the CDR3: TGTGCCTGGGGACTAGCGCTCACAGATACGCAGTATTTT. It codes for CAWGLALTDTQYF.